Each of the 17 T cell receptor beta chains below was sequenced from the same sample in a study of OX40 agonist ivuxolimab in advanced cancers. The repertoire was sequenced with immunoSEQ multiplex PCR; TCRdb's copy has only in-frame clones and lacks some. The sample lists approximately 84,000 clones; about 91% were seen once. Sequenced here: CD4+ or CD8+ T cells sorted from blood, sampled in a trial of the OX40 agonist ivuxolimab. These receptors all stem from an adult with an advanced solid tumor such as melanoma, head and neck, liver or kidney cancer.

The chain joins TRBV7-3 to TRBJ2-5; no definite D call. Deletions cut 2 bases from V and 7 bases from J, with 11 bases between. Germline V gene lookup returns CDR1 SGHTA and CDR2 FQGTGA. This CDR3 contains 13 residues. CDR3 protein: CASSLEAPSTQYF. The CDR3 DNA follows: TGTGCCAGCAGCTTAGAGGCCCCATCGACCCAGTACTTC.

The CDR3 sequence is CASALQDFYGYTF. The DNA of the CDR3 is TGTGCCAGCGCTCTACAGGATTTTTATGGCTACACCTTC. The gene calls are TRBV6-6 and TRBJ1-2; the D gene is possibly TRBD1 (5 bases). Germline V lookup: CDR1 MNHNY, CDR2 SVGAGI (reference sequence). Trimming took 8 bases from V and 5 from J, leaving 15 bases between them. The CDR3 spans 13 residues.

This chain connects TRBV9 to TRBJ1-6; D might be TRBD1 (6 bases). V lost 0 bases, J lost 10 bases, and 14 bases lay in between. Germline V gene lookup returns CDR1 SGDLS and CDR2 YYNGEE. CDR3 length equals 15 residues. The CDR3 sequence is CASSVAPGARSPLHF. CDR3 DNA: TGTGCCAGCAGCGTAGCTCCAGGGGCGCGATCACCCCTCCACTTT.

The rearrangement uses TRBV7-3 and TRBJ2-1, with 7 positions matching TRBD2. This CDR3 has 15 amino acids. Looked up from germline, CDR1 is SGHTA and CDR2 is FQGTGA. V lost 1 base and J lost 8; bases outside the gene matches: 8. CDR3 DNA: TGTGCCAGCAGCTTAAACAGCGGGGCGGGCGATGAGCAGTTCTTC. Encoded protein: CASSLNSGAGDEQFF.

The CDR3 nucleotides read TGCAGCGTTTTGAGTGCGGGAGGCGCCGGGGAGCTGTTTTTT. It encodes CSVLSAGGAGELFF. The genes are TRBV29-1 and TRBJ2-2, with 8 bases fitting TRBD2. V gave up 5 bases and J gave up 6 bases; unmatched junction bases: 8. CDR1 is SQVTM and CDR2 is ANQGSEA in the germline V gene. CDR3 length equals 14 residues.

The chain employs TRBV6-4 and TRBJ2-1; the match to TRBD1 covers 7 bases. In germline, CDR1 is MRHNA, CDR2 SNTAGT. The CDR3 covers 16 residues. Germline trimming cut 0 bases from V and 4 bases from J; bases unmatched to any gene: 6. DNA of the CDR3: TGTGCCAGCAGTGACTCGGTGGGGACAGCATACAATGAGCAGTTCTTC. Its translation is CASSDSVGTAYNEQFF.

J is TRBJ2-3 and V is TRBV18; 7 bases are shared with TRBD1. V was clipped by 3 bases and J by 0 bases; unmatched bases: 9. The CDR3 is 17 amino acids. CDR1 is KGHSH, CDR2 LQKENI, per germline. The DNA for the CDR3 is TGTGCCAGCTCACCGATAGGCACAGGGGCTAGCACAGATACGCAGTATTTT. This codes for CASSPIGTGASTDTQYF.

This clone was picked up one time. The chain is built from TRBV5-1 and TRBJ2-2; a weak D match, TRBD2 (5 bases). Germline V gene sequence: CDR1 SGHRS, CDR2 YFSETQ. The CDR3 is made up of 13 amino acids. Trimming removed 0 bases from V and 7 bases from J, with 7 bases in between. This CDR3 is CASSLGENGELFF. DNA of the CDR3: TGCGCCAGCAGCTTGGGGGAGAACGGGGAGCTGTTTTTT.

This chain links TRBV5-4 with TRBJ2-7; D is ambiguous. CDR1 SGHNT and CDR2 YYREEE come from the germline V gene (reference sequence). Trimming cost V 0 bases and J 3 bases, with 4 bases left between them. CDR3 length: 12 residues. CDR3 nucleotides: TGTGCCAGCAGCTTGGATGGCTACGAGCAGTACTTC. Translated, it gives CASSLDGYEQYF.

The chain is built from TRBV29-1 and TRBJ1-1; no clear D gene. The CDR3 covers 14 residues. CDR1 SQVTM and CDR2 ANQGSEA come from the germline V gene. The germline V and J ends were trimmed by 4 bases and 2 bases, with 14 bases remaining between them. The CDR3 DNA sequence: TGCAGCGTTGCCCCAACTTGGGGAAACACTGAAGCTTTCTTT. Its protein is CSVAPTWGNTEAFF.

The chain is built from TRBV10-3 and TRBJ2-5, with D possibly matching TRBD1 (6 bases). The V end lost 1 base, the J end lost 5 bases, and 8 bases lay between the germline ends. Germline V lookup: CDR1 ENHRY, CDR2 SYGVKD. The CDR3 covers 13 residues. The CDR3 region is CAISEYREETQYF. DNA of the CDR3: TGTGCCATCAGTGAGTACAGGGAGGAGACCCAGTACTTC.

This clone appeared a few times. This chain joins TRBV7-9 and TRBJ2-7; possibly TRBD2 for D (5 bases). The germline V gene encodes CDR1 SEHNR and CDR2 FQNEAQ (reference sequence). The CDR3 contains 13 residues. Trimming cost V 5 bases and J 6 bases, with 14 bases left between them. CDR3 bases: TGTGCCAGCAGCCGGGGAGAGGTTGGCGAGCAGTACTTC. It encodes CASSRGEVGEQYF.

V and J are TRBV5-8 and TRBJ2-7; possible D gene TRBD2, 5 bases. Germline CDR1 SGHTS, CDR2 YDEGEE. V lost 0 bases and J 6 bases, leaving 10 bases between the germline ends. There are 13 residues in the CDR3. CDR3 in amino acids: CASSLVRGGEQYV. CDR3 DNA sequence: TGTGCCAGCAGCTTGGTTCGGGGTGGCGAGCAGTACGTC.

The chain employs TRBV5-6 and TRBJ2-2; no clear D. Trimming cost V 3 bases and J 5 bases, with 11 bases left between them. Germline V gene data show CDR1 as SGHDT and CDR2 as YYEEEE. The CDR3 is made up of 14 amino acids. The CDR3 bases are TGTGCCAGCAGCTCGGGCATTATAACCGGGGAGCTGTTTTTT. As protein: CASSSGIITGELFF.

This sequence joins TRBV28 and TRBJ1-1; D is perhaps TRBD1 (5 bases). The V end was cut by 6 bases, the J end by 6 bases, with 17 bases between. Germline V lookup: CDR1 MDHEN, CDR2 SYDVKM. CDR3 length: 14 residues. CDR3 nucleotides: TGTGCCAGCAGGGGGCCCGCGGTTTGGTCTGAAGCTTTCTTT. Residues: CASRGPAVWSEAFF.

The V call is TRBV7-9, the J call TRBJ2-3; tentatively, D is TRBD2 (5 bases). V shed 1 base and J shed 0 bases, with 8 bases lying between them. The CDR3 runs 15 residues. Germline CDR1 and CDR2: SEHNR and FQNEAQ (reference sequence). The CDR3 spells CASSLVSVSTDTQYF. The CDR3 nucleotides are TGTGCCAGCAGCTTAGTTAGCGTTAGCACAGATACGCAGTATTTT.

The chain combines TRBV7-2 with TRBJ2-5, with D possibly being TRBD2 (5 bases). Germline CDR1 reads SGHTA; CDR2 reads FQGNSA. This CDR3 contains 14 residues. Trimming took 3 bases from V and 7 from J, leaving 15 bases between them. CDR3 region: CASSFTGVDGTQYF. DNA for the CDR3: TGTGCCAGCAGCTTTACCGGGGTCGATGGGACCCAGTACTTC. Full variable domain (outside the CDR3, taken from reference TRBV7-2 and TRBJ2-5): GAGVSQSPSNKVTEKGKDVELRCDPISGHTALYWYRQSLGQGLEFLIYFQGNSAPDKSGLPSDRFSAERTGGSVSTLTIQRTQQEDSAVYLCASSFTGVDGTQYFGPGTRLLVL.